The text below deals with one T cell receptor (beta chain). This clone was picked up a small number of times. The antigen it recognizes is unknown. No much larger clone exists at a distance of one base, and base qualities are not known. This sample was taken from a study of cytomegalovirus exposure and HLA in healthy donors (dated by TCRdb to about 2017). With respect to the entire study: In an earlier analysis of about 560 of the donors, less than 350 Gb of sequence data and some 120 million unique TCR beta sequences from about 179 million T cells were reported. An early release covering roughly 600 HLA-typed donors comprised around 300 gigabases of sequencing data and roughly 86 million unique TCR sequences. Among the roughly 390 genotyped donors, around 79% belonged to the genetic ancestry cluster associated with self-reported Caucasian donors. The study aimed to test whether cataloging public T cell receptors could reveal signatures of past pathogen exposure. The study used immunosequencing to profile the T cell repertoires of some 600 subjects and linked those repertoires to cytomegalovirus serostatus. In addition to the first cohort of hundreds of subjects, a separate validation cohort of some 120 different subjects was used. The study combined high-throughput TCR immunosequencing, statistical association of individual TCRs with disease status, and machine learning to predict cytomegalovirus infection status. A later analysis re-examined previously published TCR beta repertoires from roughly 720 donors and added high-resolution HLA genotyping to investigate patterns of TCR occurrence. Rather than using new phenotypic data, the later analysis identified candidate immune exposures from TCR beta sequences and from how often those sequences occurred across donors. In an earlier analysis of 550 to 700 of the donors, high-throughput TCR beta sequencing was used to judge whether each TCR beta V gene segment behaved as functional or pseudogenic. Alongside the repertoire data, information on donor age, sex, ethnicity and CMV serostatus was compiled. In a later genetic analysis, genome-wide SNP genotypes for about 65% of the roughly 700 donors were used, and that subset was treated as a discovery cohort. All discovery cohort repertoires had been generated using a single sequencing platform. Class I and class II HLA loci were covered by the typing at four-digit resolution. Typing coverage varied by locus: about 620-630 donors for A, B, C, DRB1 and DQB1; roughly 510 for DQA1; about 600 for DPA1; some 470 for DPB1. Four or five DR-DQ haplotypes were handled as single units for association and clustering because linkage in the cohort was strong. Among almost 400 genotyped donors of the cohort, an average of 235,054 unique TCR beta nucleotide sequences were sequenced per donor, roughly 18% of them non-productive.

Study-level results and caveats: The classifier was reported to diagnose cytomegalovirus status with high specificity and sensitivity in both the original and validation cohorts. A cluster of highly shared sequence variants was judged likely to be a technical artifact of the sequencing pipeline. Some IMGT-functional V segments, including TRBV6-2 and TRBV6-3, could not be told apart with the 87-base-pair reads, so those segments were excluded. When HLA alleles, especially DR and DQ, strongly co-occurred, TCR associations were difficult to assign to individual alleles. CMV serostatus was the only immune exposure information available for the cohort. In a later analysis, more than 15,000 TCR beta sequences were associated with specific HLA alleles at a false discovery rate of 0.05. In an earlier analysis of 587 of the donors, most TCR beta V segments appeared in productive rearrangements about 87% or about 30% of the time, broadly matching IMGT annotations. Presence/absence analyses assumed roughly uniform sequencing depth across donors, an assumption that may not hold. The study listed over 150 TCR beta chains as associated with cytomegalovirus. A later genetic analysis associated a missense DCLRE1C variant with V-gene and J-gene trimming of TCR beta chains, and an independent cohort replicated the association. Correlated functional status among segregating V segments might be attributable to linkage disequilibrium, but an unknown experimental factor could not be ruled out. A few of the identified cytomegalovirus-associated TCR beta chains were confirmed in vitro to be specific for cytomegalovirus antigens. The authors suggested that the approach could potentially be generalized to other disease states and immunological phenotypes. Across donors, most TCR sequences were observed very rarely, whereas some public TCRs were present in many individuals. In a later analysis, several top co-occurrence clusters were reported to appear linked to parvovirus B19, influenza, CMV and Epstein-Barr virus. Because counts were too low, 15 or so rarely observed V segments, including chromosome 9 orphons, were excluded from the earlier analysis of 587 of the donors. Because HLA typing was missing for some donors at each locus, association tests included only the typed subset. Compared with the approximately 720-donor mean, donors in an Asian-associated ancestry cluster had fewer N-insertions in productive TCRs, according to a later genetic analysis. Only TCR beta chains were sequenced in this cohort, and the absence of alpha or paired-chain data limited detectable features. A later analysis found that TCR association rates varied across HLA loci, with DRB1 alleles showing the most associated TCRs and HLA-C alleles the fewest. In a later analysis, HLA-associated TCR beta chains showed more clonal expansion and lower generation probabilities than non-associated chains that were equally common. Most CMV-associated TCR beta chains appeared to be HLA-restricted in a later analysis, and the HLA associations seemed to be driven largely by CMV exposure. A further reported finding was that TCR beta sequences accurately predicted the HLA-A and HLA-B alleles for most subjects in the first cohort.

The CDR3 holds 17 amino acids from the cysteine to the phenylalanine. The DNA shown is the 51-base CDR3, in frame from base 1. Ends trimmed: V by 1 base, J by 0 bases; bases unmatched to a gene: 7. The germline V gene supplies CDR1 SGHRS and CDR2 YFSETQ. The library was produced with the immunoSEQ multiplex PCR assay. A mixture of 60 forward primers for TCR Vbeta segments and 13 reverse primers for TCR Jbeta segments was used in the multiplex PCR. Amplification of the CDR3 region of rearranged TCR beta genes was performed with a multiplex PCR assay on genomic DNA. The Illumina HiSeq System was used to sequence the amplified TCR beta libraries as 87-base-pair reads. The original methods were these. In a later analysis, tens of millions of unique TCR beta chains were counted across the 690 or so repertoires, and roughly 11 million of these chains were shared by at least two donors. A nearest-neighbor algorithm error-corrected the raw reads and collapsed the reads into unique sequences, merging closely related sequences to remove PCR and sequencing errors. CDR3 sequences were aligned to IMGT reference sequences to assign V, D and J gene segments. For a sequence to be retained, at least a six-nucleotide match to both a V gene segment and a J gene segment was required. A rearrangement counted as productive if the CDR3 had no stop codons and remained in frame with V and J, and every other rearrangement counted as non-productive. Following IMGT convention, CDR3 was defined as the stretch from the second conserved V-encoded cysteine to the conserved J-encoded phenylalanine. Sequences without an unambiguous match to a single V gene segment were excluded from the earlier analysis of 450 to 750 of the donors. In an earlier analysis of a few hundred of the donors, V segments were called functional above 56.7% productive rearrangements and were called segregating when the between-donor standard deviation exceeded 5%. A statistical classification framework was developed to diagnose cytomegalovirus status using the catalog of TCR beta chain sequences. V and J gene assignment, in a later analysis, came from comparing TCR nucleotide sequences with IMGT/GENE-DB human TR gene sequences. A later analysis assigned CDR3 sequences and most-parsimonious VDJ recombination scenarios with the TCRdist pipeline. In a later analysis, every TCR beta chain was defined by the combination of its CDR3 amino acid sequence and its V-gene family, and reads without a unique V-gene family were dropped. As a way to deal with suspected cross-contamination and a sequencing artifact, a later analysis dropped 450 to 600 nucleotide sequences that were highly shared and had low generation probability. In a later analysis, a clonal expansion index for each public chain was calculated from normalized within-repertoire ranks of inferred template counts. A later analysis computed generation probabilities with a VDJ recombination model fitted to out-of-frame rearrangements, and checked the results against IGoR. In a later analysis, TCR-TCR, TCR-HLA and TCR-CMV co-occurrence was scored with hypergeometric tests, and a repertoire-size bias correction was applied to TCR pairs. To estimate false discovery rates, a later analysis permuted the HLA or CMV assignments 20 times. In a later analysis, co-occurring TCRs were grouped using DBSCAN, and TCRdist sequence similarity was added for clustering within HLA-allele-positive subsets. For co-occurrence clustering, repertoires with fewer than 30,000 or more than 120,000 public chains were excluded, along with a handful of repertoires with anomalous nucleotide sharing. Imported from immuneACCESS, the table was reduced by TCRdb to in-frame sequences with V and J called. These copies leave out some clones; in studies compared against another copy, an unresolved V gene accounts for under half, and the cause of the remainder is not known. That table furnishes V, J and clone size, whereas the DNA furnished D and trimming. The sample includes more than 110,000 clones, with roughly 9.7% observed a single time. The top ten hold 1.5% to 2% of the sample.

The cohort comprised 670 or so healthy bone marrow donors. At the time of sampling, all cohort members were nominally healthy, though unrecorded immune exposures were likely present. The donor was CMV seronegative and was included in the group of under 450 seronegative cohort members. A peripheral blood sample was collected from each donor, and TCR beta sequencing was performed on peripheral blood mononuclear cells. Genomic DNA was extracted from the blood cell samples with the Qiagen DNeasy Blood Extraction Kit. Sequences were obtained from PBMCs. This TCR derives from a man aged 45-65 years in good health and CMV-seronegative. The chain joins TRBV5-1 to TRBJ1-3, with TRBD1 matching 7 junction bases. The DNA sequence follows: TGCGCCAGCAGCTTGAACACTGGGACAGACTCTGGAAACACCATATATTTT. The encoded protein is CASSLNTGTDSGNTIYF.